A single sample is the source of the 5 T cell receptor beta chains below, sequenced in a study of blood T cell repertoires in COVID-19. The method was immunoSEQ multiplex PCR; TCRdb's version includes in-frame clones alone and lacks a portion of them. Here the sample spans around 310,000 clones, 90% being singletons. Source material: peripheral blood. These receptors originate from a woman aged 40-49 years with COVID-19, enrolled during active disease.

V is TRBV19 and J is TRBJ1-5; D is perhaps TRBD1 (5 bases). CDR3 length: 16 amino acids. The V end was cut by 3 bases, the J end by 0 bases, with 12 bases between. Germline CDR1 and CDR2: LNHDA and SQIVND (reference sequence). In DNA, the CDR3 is TGTGCCAGTAGTATCGTGGGGGGGTTTAGCAATCAGCCCCAGCATTTT. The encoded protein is CASSIVGGFSNQPQHF.

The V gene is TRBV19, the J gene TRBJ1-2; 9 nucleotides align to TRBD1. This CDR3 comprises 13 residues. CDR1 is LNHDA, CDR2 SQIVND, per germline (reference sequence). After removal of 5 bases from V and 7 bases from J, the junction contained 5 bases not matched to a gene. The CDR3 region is CASSWGQGGGYTF. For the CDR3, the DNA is TGTGCCAGTAGTTGGGGACAGGGCGGTGGCTACACCTTC.

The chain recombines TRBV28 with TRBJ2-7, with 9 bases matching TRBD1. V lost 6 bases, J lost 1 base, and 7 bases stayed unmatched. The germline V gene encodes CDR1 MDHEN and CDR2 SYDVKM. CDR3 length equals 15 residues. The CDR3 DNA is TGTGCCAGCAGGGATCCGGGACAGGGATCCTACGAGCAGTACTTC. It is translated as CASRDPGQGSYEQYF.

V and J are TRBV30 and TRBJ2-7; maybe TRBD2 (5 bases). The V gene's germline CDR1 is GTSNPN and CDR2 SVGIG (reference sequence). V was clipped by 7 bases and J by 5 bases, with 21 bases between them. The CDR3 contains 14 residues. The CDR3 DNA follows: TGTGCCTCCCTCCGACCGGGGAGTCTCCACGAGCAGTACTTC. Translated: CASLRPGSLHEQYF.

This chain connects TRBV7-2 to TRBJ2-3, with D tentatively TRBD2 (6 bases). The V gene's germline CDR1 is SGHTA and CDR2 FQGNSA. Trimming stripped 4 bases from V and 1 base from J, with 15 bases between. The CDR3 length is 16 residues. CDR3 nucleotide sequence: TGTGCCAGCAGCTCGCCGGAGGGCTTGGGCACAGATACGCAGTATTTT. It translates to CASSSPEGLGTDTQYF.